This TCR beta chain originates from a study of tumor-infiltrating lymphocytes in primary liver carcinoma. Study-level information: The five patients, who were men and women, ranged in age from 30 to 69 years. Regardless of tissue type, samples showed similar yields of roughly 3.5 to 7.13 million productive TCRbeta reads.

Worth noting for this clonotype: The target antigen is unknown.

The CDR3 is made up of 18 amino acids. Germline V gene data show CDR1 as MNHNY and CDR2 as SVGAGI (reference sequence). After removal of 6 bases from V and 3 bases from J, the junction contained 8 bases not matched to a gene. Study outcomes and limitations: Tumors carried a top-250-clone fraction significantly exceeding that of blood (p = 0.039). Between tumor regions, pairs overlapped more than tumor-adjacent and tumor-blood pairs did.

Between roughly 17 and 31 mg of unsorted bulk tissue served as the source from which RNA and DNA were co-extracted. Synthesis of TCR beta cDNA was carried out from about 540 ng total RNA with a constant-region primer. ARM-PCR, slightly modified, supplied the TCR beta libraries through three nested multiplex PCR rounds. Both of the initial two PCR rounds ran for about 9 cycles and employed TRBV1-TRBV30 forward primers alongside a C-beta reverse primer. TCRdb re-called the multiplex PCR reads with MiXCR, one entry per CDR3 protein. The sample holds tens of thousands of distinct CDR3 sequences, around 79% seen once.

The TCR originated in a man in his forties with primary liver carcinoma and hepatitis B virus infection. Sequenced sample: liver tumor tissue from sampling region 3. The subset is: tumor region T3, left-lateral pole. The chain has TRBV6-6 and TRBJ2-1; 16 nucleotides match TRBD2. CDR3: CASSGGLAGGPIYNEQFF. The DNA for the CDR3 is TGTGCCAGCAGCGGGGGACTAGCGGGAGGGCCGATCTACAATGAGCAGTTCTTC.